This T cell receptor beta chain was observed in a study of blood T cell repertoires in COVID-19. The overall study: PBMCs, B-cell-depleted T cells, or T cells provided the cDNA or gDNA that made up the material.

Profiling relied on immunoSEQ multiplex PCR, and the TCRdb table lists in-frame clones only, not all of them. Here the sample spans roughly 200,000 clones, roughly 83% being singletons. Germline CDR1 and CDR2: KGHSH and LQKENI. Trimming left V 1 base short and J 5 bases short, with 9 bases between. CDR3 length equals 13 residues. One Seattle source followed patients from active infection through their disease course. This chain uses TRBV18 with TRBJ2-7, with TRBD1 as a possible D gene (6 bases). Material: peripheral blood. The receptor's source is a woman between 40 and 50 years old with COVID-19, enrolled during active disease. The CDR3 nucleotides read TGTGCCAGCTCACCACAACAGGGTGACGAGCAGTACTTC. Translation: CASSPQQGDEQYF.